A single sample gave rise to the 11 T cell receptor beta chains below, sequenced in a study of T cells in localized non-small cell lung cancer. TCRdb's copy holds only in-frame clones and misses some; the assay was immunoSEQ multiplex PCR. Counted here are 65,000 or so clones, approximately 80% occurring once; the ten biggest clones make up 4.7%. This sample comprised PBMCs, obtained before any cancer treatment. The receptors derive from a man aged 40 to 69 with stage II lung adenocarcinoma.

J is TRBJ2-7 and V is TRBV5-1; possibly TRBD2 for D (6 bases). The CDR3 is 14 residues long. Germline V gene data show CDR1 as SGHRS and CDR2 as YFSETQ. The ends were cut back, 2 bases at V and 2 bases at J, with 11 bases in the middle. DNA of the CDR3: TGCGCCAGCAGCTTCTCGGGAGAAACCTACGAGCAGTACTTC. Amino acid sequence: CASSFSGETYEQYF.

The gene calls are TRBV9 and TRBJ2-7, with D perhaps being TRBD1 or TRBD2 (5 bases each). This CDR3 is built from 15 residues. V was clipped by 0 bases and J by 0 bases, with 10 bases between them. The germline gives CDR1 SGDLS, CDR2 YYNGEE. CDR3 amino acids: CASSVDGTSSYEQYF. In DNA, the CDR3 is TGTGCCAGCAGCGTAGACGGGACGAGCTCCTACGAGCAGTACTTC. Supplemented by reference TRBV9 and TRBJ2-7, the full variable domain reads DSGVTQTPKHLITATGQRVTLRCSPRSGDLSVYWYQQSLDQGLQFLIQYYNGEERAKGNILERFSAQQFPDLHSELNLSSLELGDSALYFCASSVDGTSSYEQYFGPGTRLTVT.

The chain employs TRBV2 and TRBJ2-1; D unclear. V lost 5 bases to trimming and J lost 2 bases, with 16 bases between them. This CDR3 contains 16 residues. Germline CDR1 SNHLY, CDR2 FYNNEI. The CDR3 nucleotides are TGTGCCAGCAGTCCGCCACCCGAGATAACCTACAATGAGCAGTTCTTC. Amino acids: CASSPPPEITYNEQFF.

This chain links TRBV19 with TRBJ2-5; D perhaps matches TRBD2 (6 bases). The CDR3 runs 13 residues. CDR1 is LNHDA and CDR2 is SQIVND in the germline V gene (reference sequence). Trimming took off 3 bases at V and 5 bases at J, with 10 bases between the two ends. The CDR3 region has the DNA TGTGCCAGTAGTATGGGGAGGTGGGAGACCCAGTACTTC. This sequence encodes CASSMGRWETQYF.

This clone was observed once. The chain couples TRBV30 to TRBJ2-3; 13 nucleotides match TRBD2. V shed 2 bases and J 5 bases; nucleotides not matched to a gene: 7. This CDR3 has 16 residues. CDR1 is GTSNPN, CDR2 SVGIG, per germline (reference sequence). CDR3 sequence: CAWSFTGTSGIDTQYF. CDR3 DNA sequence: TGTGCCTGGAGTTTTACCGGGACTAGCGGGATAGATACGCAGTATTTT.

The CDR3 sequence is CASSYSWGHGTEAFF. Here the CDR3 DNA reads TGTGCCAGCAGTTACTCATGGGGGCACGGCACTGAAGCTTTCTTT. The rearrangement joins TRBV6-5 to TRBJ1-1; a weak D match, TRBD1 (6 bases). The CDR3 has 15 residues. V dropped 0 bases and J dropped 4 bases, with 12 bases sitting between them. Germline CDR1 is MNHEY and CDR2 is SVGAGI.

The chain links TRBV5-1 to TRBJ2-5; the match to TRBD2 covers 14 bases. The ends lost 4 bases at V and 4 bases at J; junction bases unmatched: 6. This CDR3 has 16 residues. Germline V lookup: CDR1 SGHRS, CDR2 YFSETQ. In DNA form, the CDR3 reads TGCGCCAGCAGCCCCGGGACTAGCGGGAGTGGAGAGACCCAGTACTTC. This gives the protein CASSPGTSGSGETQYF.

For this clone: Other DNA sequences from this sample encode an identical CDR3 as well. The V gene is TRBV6-5, the J gene TRBJ1-5, with D uncertain. The CDR3 spans 13 residues. V lost 2 bases and J lost 4, with 6 bases in between. Germline V lookup: CDR1 MNHEY, CDR2 SVGAGI. Written as DNA, the CDR3 is TGTGCCAGCAGTTACCAGCCGAATCAGCCCCAGCATTTT. This translates into CASSYQPNQPQHF.

The chain carries TRBV19 and TRBJ2-4; D is perhaps TRBD1 or TRBD2 (5 bases each). Trimming removed 4 bases at V and 0 bases at J, with 19 bases between. The CDR3 consists of 18 residues. In germline, CDR1 is LNHDA, CDR2 SQIVND (reference sequence). As DNA, the CDR3 is TGTGCCAGTAGTAGTATCGGGGACGCCAGCCTAGCCAAAAACATTCAGTACTTC. Protein sequence: CASSSIGDASLAKNIQYF.

The CDR3 region has the DNA TGTGCCTTCGCCCCCGGGACGGATCATCAGCCCCAGCATTTT. Protein product: CAFAPGTDHQPQHF. V and J are TRBV30 and TRBJ1-5; D may be TRBD1 (5 bases). V lost 7 bases to trimming and J lost 5 bases, with 18 bases between them. Germline CDR1 is GTSNPN and CDR2 is SVGIG (reference sequence). This CDR3 contains 14 residues.

For this clone: The junction departs from the called germline gene at one end, perhaps through a read error. The chain has TRBV11-3 and TRBJ2-7, with D unresolved. CDR1 SGHNT and CDR2 YENEEA come from the germline V gene. The CDR3 loop spans 12 amino acids. The CDR3 DNA reads as TGTGCCAGCAGCTTGCTTAACGGACCTCCGGACTTC. Residues: CASSLLNGPPDF.